The 31 T cell receptor beta chains below come from one sample, sequenced in a study of memory CD4+ T cells and cytomegalovirus serostatus. Clones were sequenced by immunoSEQ multiplex PCR, and TCRdb holds only the in-frame ones, with some missing. The sample records 45,000 to 60,000 clones, around 88% being singletons. Single viable CD3+CD4+CD8-CD45RO+ cells were sorted as the memory CD4+ T cells. The sequencing sample was made of memory CD4+ T cells from blood. The source is an adult in good health and CMV-seropositive.

This rearrangement joins TRBV2 to TRBJ2-1; D gene unclear. The germline V gene encodes CDR1 SNHLY and CDR2 FYNNEI. This CDR3 is built from 12 residues. The ends were cut back, 7 bases at V and 7 bases at J, with 11 bases in the middle. CDR3 coding DNA: TGTGCCAGCACCCAAACCGGGAATGAGCAGTTCTTC. It encodes CASTQTGNEQFF. Complete variable domain (other parts from reference TRBV2 and TRBJ2-1): EPEVTQTPSHQVTQMGQEVILRCVPISNHLYFYWYRQILGQKVEFLVSFYNNEISEKSEIFDDQFSVERPDGSNFTLKIRSTKLEDSAMYFCASTQTGNEQFFGPGTRLTVL.

V gene TRBV7-9 combines with J gene TRBJ1-3; possibly TRBD1 for D (5 bases). V was trimmed by 0 bases and J by 0 bases, leaving 12 bases between them. From germline, CDR1 is SEHNR and CDR2 FQNEAQ (reference sequence). The length of the CDR3 is 17 residues. CDR3 in DNA: TGTGCCAGCAGCTTAGCGCTGGCAGGGAGCTCTGGAAACACCATATATTTT. Its protein product is CASSLALAGSSGNTIYF.

The rearrangement links TRBV18 to TRBJ1-3, with D unclear. This CDR3 contains 14 residues. The V and J ends lost 6 bases and 0 bases respectively, with 9 bases between them. Germline V gene data show CDR1 as KGHSH and CDR2 as LQKENI. CDR3 amino acids: CASSPESSGNTIYF. The CDR3 nucleotides read TGTGCCAGCTCTCCGGAGAGCTCTGGAAACACCATATATTTT.

V usage is TRBV18 and J usage is TRBJ1-1; 8 bases are shared with TRBD1. The CDR3 is made up of 14 amino acids. Looked up from germline, CDR1 is KGHSH and CDR2 is LQKENI. V dropped 6 bases and J dropped 1; count of bases not matched to a gene: 4. The CDR3 loop is CASSARGRNTEAFF. Here the CDR3 DNA reads TGTGCCAGCTCCGCCAGGGGGCGGAACACTGAAGCTTTCTTT.

This chain connects TRBV7-6 to TRBJ2-1; D unclear. Germline CDR1 reads SGHVS; CDR2 reads FNYEAQ. The V end lost 8 bases, the J end lost 6 bases, and 20 bases lay between the germline ends. The CDR3 covers 15 residues. CDR3 nucleotide sequence: TGTGCCAGCGCCCCTTCCTCAGTCCCCGGCAATGAGCAGTTCTTC. It encodes CASAPSSVPGNEQFF.

The rearrangement uses TRBV7-2 and TRBJ1-1; no clear D. This CDR3 spans 14 amino acids. V lost 0 bases to trimming and J lost 3 bases, with 8 bases between them. Germline V gene lookup returns CDR1 SGHTA and CDR2 FQGNSA. CDR3 amino acids: CASSLAPAHTEAFF. Written as DNA, the CDR3 is TGTGCCAGCAGCTTAGCCCCAGCTCACACTGAAGCTTTCTTT. Complete variable domain (other parts from reference TRBV7-2 and TRBJ1-1): GAGVSQSPSNKVTEKGKDVELRCDPISGHTALYWYRQSLGQGLEFLIYFQGNSAPDKSGLPSDRFSAERTGGSVSTLTIQRTQQEDSAVYLCASSLAPAHTEAFFGQGTRLTVV.

A remark on this clone: This specimen includes other DNA sequences encoding the same CDR3. This chain links TRBV7-9 with TRBJ1-5, with D possibly TRBD1 on 5 matching bases. This CDR3 has 15 amino acids. V shed 1 base and J shed 0 bases, with 7 bases lying between them. Germline V lookup: CDR1 SEHNR, CDR2 FQNEAQ (reference sequence). The CDR3 here is CASSLGGYSNQPQHF. The CDR3 bases are TGTGCCAGCAGCTTAGGGGGCTATAGCAATCAGCCCCAGCATTTT.

DNA of the CDR3: TGTGCCACCAGCAGAGATCCCGGGGGCAACAATGAGCAGTTCTTC. Translating it yields CATSRDPGGNNEQFF. This chain joins TRBV15 and TRBJ2-1, with D perhaps being TRBD1 or TRBD2 (6 bases each). The CDR3 sequence is 15 residues long. The ends were cut back, 0 bases at V and 5 bases at J, with 11 bases in the middle. CDR1 LNHNV and CDR2 YYDKDF come from the germline V gene (reference sequence).

The rearrangement joins TRBV28 to TRBJ1-2, with 8 bases fitting TRBD1. Looked up from germline, CDR1 is MDHEN and CDR2 is SYDVKM. Germline trimming cut 3 bases from V and 8 bases from J; bases unmatched to any gene: 8. This CDR3 has 14 residues. The CDR3 reads CASSFAGGVKGYTF. CDR3 DNA sequence: TGTGCCAGCAGTTTCGCAGGGGGCGTGAAGGGCTACACCTTC.

This rearrangement joins TRBV5-8 to TRBJ1-4; D is unresolved. The CDR3 runs to 16 residues. Trimming cost V 3 bases and J 4 bases, with 16 bases left between them. Germline loops: CDR1 SGHTS, CDR2 YDEGEE. CDR3 bases: TGTGCCAGCAGCTCCGGAAAAAGGTCCGTTAATGAAAAACTGTTTTTT. It translates to CASSSGKRSVNEKLFF.

This clone was detected only a few times. The chain couples TRBV19 to TRBJ2-3; 13 positions match TRBD2. The CDR3 spans 16 residues. Trimming took 7 bases from V and 6 from J; bases not matched to a gene: 10. Germline V gives CDR1 LNHDA, CDR2 SQIVND (reference sequence). In nucleotides, the CDR3 is TGTGCCAGTACTCAAGGGACTAGCGGGGCTATGGATACGCAGTATTTT. It specifies CASTQGTSGAMDTQYF.

The V gene is TRBV19, the J gene TRBJ1-5, with a weak D call TRBD1 (5 bases). Trimming cost V 7 bases and J 6 bases, with 13 bases left between them. From germline, CDR1 is LNHDA and CDR2 SQIVND (reference sequence). The length of the CDR3 is 13 residues. CDR3 amino acids: CASTIGAVQPQHF. In DNA form, the CDR3 reads TGTGCCAGTACCATTGGGGCAGTTCAGCCCCAGCATTTT.

The chain couples TRBV28 to TRBJ2-5, with 9 bases fitting TRBD1. Per germline, CDR1 MDHEN and CDR2 SYDVKM. With 0 bases clipped from V and 3 bases from J, the junction kept 2 bases outside the gene matches. The CDR3 runs to 15 residues. CDR3 loop: CASSLWGTGKETQYF. CDR3 coding DNA: TGTGCCAGCAGTTTATGGGGGACAGGGAAAGAGACCCAGTACTTC.

The V call is TRBV7-8, the J call TRBJ1-5; D is undetermined. Germline V lookup: CDR1 SGHVS, CDR2 FQNEAQ. V dropped 1 base and J dropped 1 base, with 11 bases sitting between them. There are 16 residues in the CDR3. The CDR3 DNA follows: TGTGCCAGCAGCTTAGGACGGTTTTTGAGCAATCAGCCCCAGCATTTT. Its protein is CASSLGRFLSNQPQHF.

The CDR3 spells CASMWGAIETQYF. The CDR3 DNA reads as TGTGCCAGCATGTGGGGGGCGATAGAGACCCAGTACTTC. This chain connects TRBV6-6 to TRBJ2-5; D tentatively fits TRBD1 or TRBD2 (6 bases each). Trimming took off 7 bases at V and 4 bases at J, with 13 bases between the two ends. Germline V gives CDR1 MNHNY, CDR2 SVGAGI (reference sequence). The CDR3 length is 13 residues.

V and J are TRBV28 and TRBJ1-2; D ambiguous. Trimming stripped 2 bases from V and 5 bases from J, with 6 bases between. This CDR3 has 12 amino acids. Looked up from germline, CDR1 is MDHEN and CDR2 is SYDVKM. For the CDR3, the DNA is TGTGCCAGCAGTTTAAACGGATATGGCTACACCTTC. It translates to CASSLNGYGYTF.

This rearrangement joins TRBV6-5 to TRBJ2-7; no reliable D call. CDR3 length: 14 residues. Between the trimmed V and J ends, which lost 7 bases and 2 bases, there was a span of 15 bases. In germline, CDR1 is MNHEY, CDR2 SVGAGI. The CDR3 loop reads CASIGSRPPYEQYF. CDR3 nucleotide sequence: TGTGCCAGCATTGGGTCCCGCCCTCCCTACGAGCAGTACTTC.

The gene calls are TRBV18 and TRBJ2-7, with D perhaps TRBD1 (6 bases). The CDR3 has 15 residues. From germline, CDR1 is KGHSH and CDR2 LQKENI. V was shortened by 2 bases and J by 3 bases, with 14 bases between the two germline ends. CDR3 in amino acids: CASSPFETGGYEQYF. The CDR3 nucleotides are TGTGCCAGCTCACCATTCGAGACAGGCGGCTACGAGCAGTACTTC.

The chain employs TRBV4-3 and TRBJ1-1, with D unresolved. The CDR3 extends over 13 amino acids. The V gene's germline CDR1 is LGHNA and CDR2 YSLEER. V lost 5 bases, J lost 1 base, and 8 bases lay in between. The CDR3 protein is CASSFHSNTEAFF. The DNA of the CDR3 is TGCGCCAGCAGCTTTCATTCGAACACTGAAGCTTTCTTT.

V and J are TRBV9 and TRBJ2-5; no reliable D call. The CDR3 length is 13 residues. V lost 0 bases to trimming and J lost 5 bases, with 8 bases between them. The germline V gene encodes CDR1 SGDLS and CDR2 YYNGEE. This CDR3 reads CASSVGAEETQYF. The CDR3 DNA reads as TGTGCCAGCAGCGTAGGGGCCGAGGAGACCCAGTACTTC.

V usage is TRBV6-6 and J usage is TRBJ1-2; D unclear. V gave up 7 bases and J gave up 4 bases, with 10 bases separating them. Germline-derived CDR1 and CDR2 are MNHNY and SVGAGI (reference sequence). The CDR3 has 12 residues. The CDR3 is CASTGFTYGYTF. CDR3 DNA: TGTGCCAGCACCGGGTTTACCTATGGCTACACCTTC.

V gene TRBV18 combines with J gene TRBJ1-1, with D maybe TRBD1 (5 bases). V lost 3 bases, J lost 4 bases, and 15 bases lay in between. Germline V CDR1 and CDR2: KGHSH, LQKENI. This CDR3 contains 15 residues. CDR3 sequence reads: CASSPGGEKSTEAFF. The CDR3 DNA reads as TGTGCCAGCTCACCTGGAGGGGAGAAGAGCACTGAAGCTTTCTTT.

The chain has TRBV9 and TRBJ2-2; 9 nucleotides match TRBD2. The CDR3 totals 15 residues. Germline loops: CDR1 SGDLS, CDR2 YYNGEE. The V gene end was trimmed by 0 bases and the J gene end by 3 bases; junction bases not matched to a gene: 0. CDR3: CASSVGLADTGELFF. The CDR3 region has the DNA TGTGCCAGCAGCGTAGGACTAGCGGACACCGGGGAGCTGTTTTTT.

The CDR3: CASTSPRGTGELFF. The DNA of the CDR3 is TGTGCCAGCACGTCCCCCCGGGGGACCGGGGAGCTGTTTTTT. The chain employs TRBV21-1 and TRBJ2-2; the table's D call of TRBD2 was not tested on the DNA. TRBV21-1 is tagged as a pseudogene. The CDR3 is 14 residues long.

This clone was observed once. The chain recombines TRBV15 with TRBJ2-7, with D perhaps TRBD2 (6 bases). The ends were cut back, 0 bases at V and 3 bases at J, with 9 bases in the middle. The CDR3 loop spans 14 amino acids. Germline lookup yields CDR1 LNHNV and CDR2 YYDKDF (reference sequence). The CDR3 nucleotides read TGTGCCACCAGCAGAGATGGGGGGAACTACGAGCAGTACTTC. This codes for CATSRDGGNYEQYF.

The chain uses TRBV30 and TRBJ2-3; 11 bases fit TRBD2. The length of the CDR3 is 15 residues. V trimming: 4 bases; J trimming: 2 bases; junction bases outside the gene matches: 5. The germline gives CDR1 GTSNPN, CDR2 SVGIG (reference sequence). CDR3 nucleotides: TGTGCCTGGACCCAGACTAGCGGGAACACAGATACGCAGTATTTT. This translates into CAWTQTSGNTDTQYF.

The chain employs TRBV6-6 and TRBJ2-3; D not certain. The CDR3 is 13 residues long. In germline, CDR1 is MNHNY, CDR2 SVGAGI (reference sequence). V lost 7 bases, J lost 0 bases, and 8 bases lay in between. The CDR3, as DNA: TGTGCCAGCACTCAGGCAAGCACAGATACGCAGTATTTT. Amino acids: CASTQASTDTQYF.

This clone was detected only once. The V and J genes are TRBV29-1 and TRBJ2-2; TRBD2 matches 7 bases. V lost 6 bases to trimming and J lost 0 bases; unmatched junction nucleotides: 7. The CDR3 loop spans 15 amino acids. CDR1 and CDR2 (germline): SQVTM, ANQGSEA. This chain's CDR3 is CSVGGVGTNTGELFF. The DNA of the CDR3 is TGCAGCGTGGGGGGGGTCGGAACGAACACCGGGGAGCTGTTTTTT.

The V gene is TRBV7-2, the J gene TRBJ2-7; D call uncertain. This CDR3 has 11 residues. Germline V gene data show CDR1 as SGHTA and CDR2 as FQGNSA. V was clipped by 1 base and J by 7 bases, with 5 bases between them. The CDR3, as DNA: TGTGCCAGCAGCTTAGTTGGGGAGCAGTACTTC. Translation gives CASSLVGEQYF.

This clone was counted a few times. The chain uses TRBV10-3 and TRBJ2-6, with a weak D call TRBD2 (5 bases). V was trimmed by 4 bases and J by 0 bases, leaving 10 bases between them. Germline CDR1 reads ENHRY; CDR2 reads SYGVKD. The CDR3 length is 16 residues. The CDR3: CAISAVGSSGANVLTF. The CDR3 DNA sequence: TGTGCCATCAGTGCGGTGGGGAGCTCTGGGGCCAACGTCCTGACTTTC.

The chain is built from TRBV19 and TRBJ2-6, with 9 bases lining up with TRBD1. The CDR3 loop spans 16 amino acids. Trimming at V came to 7 bases and at J to 3 bases, leaving 7 bases not matched to a gene. Germline assignment: CDR1 LNHDA and CDR2 SQIVND (reference sequence). CDR3 nucleotides: TGTGCCAGTACCCGGGACAGGGCGGATGGGGCCAACGTCCTGACTTTC. Translation: CASTRDRADGANVLTF. The entire variable domain, with the rest obtained from reference TRBV19 and TRBJ2-6, is as follows: DGGITQSPKYLFRKEGQNVTLSCEQNLNHDAMYWYRQDPGQGLRLIYYSQIVNDFQKGDIAEGYSVSREKKESFPLTVTSAQKNPTAFYLCASTRDRADGANVLTFGAGSRLTVL.